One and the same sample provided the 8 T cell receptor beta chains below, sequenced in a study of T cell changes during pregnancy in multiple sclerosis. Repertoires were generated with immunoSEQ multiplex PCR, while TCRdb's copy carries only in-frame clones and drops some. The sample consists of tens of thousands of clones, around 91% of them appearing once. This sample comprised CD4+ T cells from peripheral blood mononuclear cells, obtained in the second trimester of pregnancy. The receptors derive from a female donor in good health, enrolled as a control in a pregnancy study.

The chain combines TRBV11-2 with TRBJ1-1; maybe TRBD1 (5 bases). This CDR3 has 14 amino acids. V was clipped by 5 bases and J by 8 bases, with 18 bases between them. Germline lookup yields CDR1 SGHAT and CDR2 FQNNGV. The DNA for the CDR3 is TGTGCCAGCAGCGTTTACCATAATAGGGGAGAAGCTTTCTTT. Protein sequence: CASSVYHNRGEAFF.

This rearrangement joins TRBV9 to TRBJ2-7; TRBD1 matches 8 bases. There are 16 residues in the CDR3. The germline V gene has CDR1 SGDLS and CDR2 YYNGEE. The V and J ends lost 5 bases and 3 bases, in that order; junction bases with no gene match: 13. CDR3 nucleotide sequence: TGTGCCAGCAGTCGGGGCCCGGGACAGGCGAACTACGAGCAGTACTTC. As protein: CASSRGPGQANYEQYF. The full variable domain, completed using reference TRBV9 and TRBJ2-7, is DSGVTQTPKHLITATGQRVTLRCSPRSGDLSVYWYQQSLDQGLQFLIQYYNGEERAKGNILERFSAQQFPDLHSELNLSSLELGDSALYFCASSRGPGQANYEQYFGPGTRLTVT.

The CDR3 sequence: CASGGVSEQFF. In DNA form, the CDR3 reads TGCGCCAGCGGGGGGGTGAGTGAGCAGTTCTTC. The chain combines TRBV10-2 with TRBJ2-1; TRBD2 matches at 7 bases. Germline-derived CDR1 and CDR2 are WSHSY and SAAADI. The CDR3 totals 11 residues. V dropped 8 bases and J dropped 9; count of bases not matched to a gene: 4.

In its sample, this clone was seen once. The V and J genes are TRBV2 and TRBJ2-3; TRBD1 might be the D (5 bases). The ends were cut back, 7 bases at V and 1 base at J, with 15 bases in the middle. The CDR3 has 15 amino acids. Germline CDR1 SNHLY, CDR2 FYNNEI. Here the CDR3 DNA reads TGTGCCAGCAAAATACAGGCTTTGGGCACAGATACGCAGTATTTT. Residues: CASKIQALGTDTQYF.

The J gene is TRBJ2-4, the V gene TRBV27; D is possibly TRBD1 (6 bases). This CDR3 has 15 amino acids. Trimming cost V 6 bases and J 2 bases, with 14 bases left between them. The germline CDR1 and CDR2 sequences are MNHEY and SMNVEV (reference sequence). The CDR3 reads CASSPQRGTKNIQYF. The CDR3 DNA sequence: TGTGCCAGCAGCCCCCAGAGGGGGACCAAAAACATTCAGTACTTC.

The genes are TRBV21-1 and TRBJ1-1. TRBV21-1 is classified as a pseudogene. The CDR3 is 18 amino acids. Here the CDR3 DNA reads TGTGCCAGCAGCAAAAGGGGGGGACTTCCCCCTCGCGACACTGAAGCTTTCTTT. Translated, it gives CASSKRGGLPPRDTEAFF.

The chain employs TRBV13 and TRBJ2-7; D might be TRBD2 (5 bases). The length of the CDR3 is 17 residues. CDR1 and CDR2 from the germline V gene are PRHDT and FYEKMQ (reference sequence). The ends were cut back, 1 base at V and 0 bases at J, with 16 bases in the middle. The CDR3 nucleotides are TGTGCCAGCAGCTTAGTCGGCCTTGGACTGCGCTCCTACGAGCAGTACTTC. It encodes CASSLVGLGLRSYEQYF.

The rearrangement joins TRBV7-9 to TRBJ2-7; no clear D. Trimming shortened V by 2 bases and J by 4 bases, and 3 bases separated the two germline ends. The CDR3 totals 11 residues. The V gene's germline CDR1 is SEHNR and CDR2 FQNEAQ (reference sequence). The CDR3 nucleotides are TGTGCCAGCAGCTTACAGTACGAGCAGTACTTC. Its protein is CASSLQYEQYF.